This T cell receptor beta chain was documented in a study of blood T cell repertoires in COVID-19. The wider study: Material from acute and convalescent COVID-19 was sourced from the United States, Italy and Spain.

V was clipped by 0 bases and J by 3 bases, with 21 bases between them. This CDR3 comprises 19 residues. Germline V lookup: CDR1 LGHNA, CDR2 YNFKEQ. Method: immunoSEQ multiplex PCR; TCRdb's copy keeps in-frame clones and lacks some. The sample has around 17,000 clones; almost 85% are singletons. This clonotype originated in a woman in her 70s with active COVID-19. The material sequenced was peripheral blood. The V gene is TRBV4-2, the J gene TRBJ2-1; maybe TRBD1 (5 bases). CDR3 amino acids: CASSQESFPGARDYNEQFF. CDR3 nucleotide sequence: TGTGCCAGCAGCCAAGAAAGCTTCCCCGGCGCCAGGGACTACAATGAGCAGTTCTTC.